This T cell receptor (beta chain) was obtained from a study of early stage breast cancer tumors. This CDR3 spans 15 amino acids. Trimming pared 1 base from V and 5 bases from J, leaving 12 bases between. CDR1 and CDR2 (germline): SEHNR, FQNEAQ (reference sequence). Repertoires were generated with immunoSEQ multiplex PCR, while TCRdb's copy carries only in-frame clones and drops some. The table has around 51,000 clones, around 80% seen once. The TCR sequence derives from a person between 35 and 49 years old with breast cancer. The material sequenced was blood. The chain recombines TRBV7-9 with TRBJ1-5; D is perhaps TRBD1 (5 bases). The CDR3: CASSLGITQDQPQHF. The CDR3 DNA is TGTGCCAGCAGCTTAGGTATAACACAGGATCAGCCCCAGCATTTT.